A single sample gave rise to the 2 T cell receptor beta chains below, sequenced in a study of Ad26.COV2.S vaccination and SARS-CoV-2 variants. The sample's treatment: 19 received Ad26.COV2.S at low or high dose, single or two shots; about 5 received placebo; per-sample allocation not given. It was on day 63 after the first vaccine or placebo injection that samples were taken. Repertoires were generated with immunoSEQ multiplex PCR, while TCRdb's copy carries only in-frame clones and drops some. The sample contains around 500,000 clones, 80% to 90% of which appear only once. Sequencing used peripheral blood, obtained in a trial of Ad26.COV2.S vaccine versus placebo. These receptors originate from a person between 18 and 59 years old who received the Ad26.COV2.S COVID-19 vaccine or a placebo.

The chain recombines TRBV13 with TRBJ1-6; the D gene is possibly TRBD1 (6 bases). This CDR3 spans 16 amino acids. V was shortened by 2 bases and J by 9 bases, with 17 bases between the two germline ends. CDR1 and CDR2 from the germline V gene are PRHDT and FYEKMQ (reference sequence). The CDR3 is CASSLRPTRGGSPLHF. The CDR3 coding sequence is TGTGCCAGCAGCTTACGTCCGACCCGAGGGGGTTCACCCCTCCACTTT.

The V gene is TRBV6-5, the J gene TRBJ1-3; no clear D. The V end lost 6 bases, the J end lost 4 bases, and 13 bases lay between the germline ends. The CDR3 length is 14 residues. Germline V gene sequence: CDR1 MNHEY, CDR2 SVGAGI. This CDR3 is CASSSVTTGNTIYF. DNA for the CDR3: TGTGCCAGCAGCTCCGTTACAACCGGAAACACCATATATTTT.